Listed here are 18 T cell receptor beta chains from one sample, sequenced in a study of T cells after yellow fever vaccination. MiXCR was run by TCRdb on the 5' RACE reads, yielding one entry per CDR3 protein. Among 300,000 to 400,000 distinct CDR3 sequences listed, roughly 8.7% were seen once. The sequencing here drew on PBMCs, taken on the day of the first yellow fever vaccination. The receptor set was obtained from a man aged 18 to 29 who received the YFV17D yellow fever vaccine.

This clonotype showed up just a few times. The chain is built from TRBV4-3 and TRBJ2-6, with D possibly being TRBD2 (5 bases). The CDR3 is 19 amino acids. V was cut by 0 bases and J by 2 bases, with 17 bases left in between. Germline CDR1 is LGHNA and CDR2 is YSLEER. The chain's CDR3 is CASSQEVEWRGTGANVLTF. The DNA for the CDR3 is TGCGCCAGCAGCCAAGAGGTCGAATGGCGAGGGACTGGGGCCAACGTCCTGACTTTC.

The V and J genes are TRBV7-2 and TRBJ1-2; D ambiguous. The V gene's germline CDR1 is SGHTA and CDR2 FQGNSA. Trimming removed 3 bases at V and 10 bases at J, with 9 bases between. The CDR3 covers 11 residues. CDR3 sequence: CASSFLEDYTF. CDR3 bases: TGTGCCAGCAGCTTCCTGGAAGACTACACCTTC.

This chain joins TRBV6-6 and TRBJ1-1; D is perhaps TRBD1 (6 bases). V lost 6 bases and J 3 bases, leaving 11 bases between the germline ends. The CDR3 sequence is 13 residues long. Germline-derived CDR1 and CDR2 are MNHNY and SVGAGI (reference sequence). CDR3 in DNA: TGTGCCAGCAGAGACAGGCGGGACACTGAAGCTTTCTTT. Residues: CASRDRRDTEAFF.

The CDR3 coding sequence is TGTGCCAGCAGCCAGGCAGGGGATGGCACGCAGTATTTT. The encoded protein is CASSQAGDGTQYF. This chain connects TRBV3-1 to TRBJ2-3, with a possible D match to TRBD1 (6 bases). Trimming stripped 3 bases from V and 9 bases from J, with 13 bases between. Per germline, CDR1 LGHDT and CDR2 YNNKEL (reference sequence). The CDR3 consists of 13 residues.

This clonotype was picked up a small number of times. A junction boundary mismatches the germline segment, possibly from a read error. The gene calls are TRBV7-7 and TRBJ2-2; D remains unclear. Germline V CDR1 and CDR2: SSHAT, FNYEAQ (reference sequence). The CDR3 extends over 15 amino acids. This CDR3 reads CASSLSPRSTGELFF. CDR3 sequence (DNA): TGTGCTAGCAGCTTATCCCCACGGTCCACCGGGGAGCTGTTTTTT.

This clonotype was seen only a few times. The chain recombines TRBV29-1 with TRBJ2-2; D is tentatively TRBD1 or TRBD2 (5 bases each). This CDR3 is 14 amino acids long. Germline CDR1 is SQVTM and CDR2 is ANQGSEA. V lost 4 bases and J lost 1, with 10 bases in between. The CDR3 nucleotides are TGCAGCGTTGGGGGGAGCCGGAACACCGGGGAGCTGTTTTTT. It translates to CSVGGSRNTGELFF.

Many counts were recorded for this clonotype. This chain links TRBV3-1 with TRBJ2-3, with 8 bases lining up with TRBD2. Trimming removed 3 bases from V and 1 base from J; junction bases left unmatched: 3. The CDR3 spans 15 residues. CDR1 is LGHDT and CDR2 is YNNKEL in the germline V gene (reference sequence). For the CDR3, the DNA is TGTGCCAGCAGCCACGCGCGGGGGGGCACAGATACGCAGTATTTT. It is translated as CASSHARGGTDTQYF.

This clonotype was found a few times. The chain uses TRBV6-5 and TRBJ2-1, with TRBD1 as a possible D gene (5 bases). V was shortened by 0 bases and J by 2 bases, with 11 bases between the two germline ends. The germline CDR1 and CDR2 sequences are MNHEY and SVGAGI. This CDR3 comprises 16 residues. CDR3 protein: CASSYSFGRAYNEQFF. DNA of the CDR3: TGTGCCAGCAGTTACTCGTTCGGCAGGGCCTACAATGAGCAGTTCTTC.

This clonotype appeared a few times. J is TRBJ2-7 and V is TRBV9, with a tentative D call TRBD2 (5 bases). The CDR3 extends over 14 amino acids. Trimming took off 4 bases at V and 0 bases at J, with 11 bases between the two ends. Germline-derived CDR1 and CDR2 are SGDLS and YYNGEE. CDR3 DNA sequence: TGTGCCAGCAGCAGAACCGGGAACTCCTACGAGCAGTACTTC. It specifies CASSRTGNSYEQYF.

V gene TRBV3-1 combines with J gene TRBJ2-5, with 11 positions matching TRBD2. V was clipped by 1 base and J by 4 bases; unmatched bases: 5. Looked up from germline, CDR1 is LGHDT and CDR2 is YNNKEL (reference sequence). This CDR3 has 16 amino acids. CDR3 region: CASSQGLAGQGETQYF. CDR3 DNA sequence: TGTGCCAGCAGCCAAGGACTAGCGGGGCAGGGAGAGACCCAGTACTTC.

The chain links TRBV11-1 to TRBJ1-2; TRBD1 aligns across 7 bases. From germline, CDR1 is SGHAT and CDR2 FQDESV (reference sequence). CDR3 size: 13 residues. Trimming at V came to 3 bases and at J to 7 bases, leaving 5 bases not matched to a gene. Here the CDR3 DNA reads TGTGCCAGCAGCTTCGACAGGGTTAGTGGCTACACCTTC. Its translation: CASSFDRVSGYTF.

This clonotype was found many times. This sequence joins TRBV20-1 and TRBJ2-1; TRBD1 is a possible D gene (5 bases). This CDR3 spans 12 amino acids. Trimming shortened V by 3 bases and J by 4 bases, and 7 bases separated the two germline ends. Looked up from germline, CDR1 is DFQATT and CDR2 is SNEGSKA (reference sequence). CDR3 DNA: TGCAGTGCTAGTCAGGGTTACAATGAGCAGTTCTTC. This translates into CSASQGYNEQFF.

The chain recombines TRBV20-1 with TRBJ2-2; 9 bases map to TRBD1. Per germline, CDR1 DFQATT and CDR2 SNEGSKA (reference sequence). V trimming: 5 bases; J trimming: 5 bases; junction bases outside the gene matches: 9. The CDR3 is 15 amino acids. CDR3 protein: CSARTGGTGTGELFF. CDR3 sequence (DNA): TGCAGTGCTCGAACCGGCGGGACAGGGACCGGGGAGCTGTTTTTT.

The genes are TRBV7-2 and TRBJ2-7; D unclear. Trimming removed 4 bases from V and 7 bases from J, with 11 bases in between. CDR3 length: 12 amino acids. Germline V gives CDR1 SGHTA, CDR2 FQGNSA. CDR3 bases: TGTGCCAGCAGCTCTGGACGACGTGAGCAGTACTTC. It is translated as CASSSGRREQYF. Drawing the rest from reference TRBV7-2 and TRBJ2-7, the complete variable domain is GAGVSQSPSNKVTEKGKDVELRCDPISGHTALYWYRQSLGQGLEFLIYFQGNSAPDKSGLPSDRFSAERTGGSVSTLTIQRTQQEDSAVYLCASSSGRREQYFGPGTRLTVT.

The CDR3 DNA follows: TGTGCCTGGAGTTATCGGGTCAACTATGGCTACACCTTC. It translates to CAWSYRVNYGYTF. The genes are TRBV30 and TRBJ1-2; D gene uncertain. From germline, CDR1 is GTSNPN and CDR2 SVGIG (reference sequence). CDR3 length equals 13 residues. V lost 2 bases and J 2 bases, leaving 9 bases between the germline ends.

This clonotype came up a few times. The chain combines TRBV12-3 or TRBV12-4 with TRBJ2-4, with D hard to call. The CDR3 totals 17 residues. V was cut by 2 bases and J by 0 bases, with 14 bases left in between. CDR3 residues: CASSLPTGKRAKNIQYF. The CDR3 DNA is TGTGCCAGCAGTTTACCCACGGGCAAAAGAGCCAAAAACATTCAGTACTTC.

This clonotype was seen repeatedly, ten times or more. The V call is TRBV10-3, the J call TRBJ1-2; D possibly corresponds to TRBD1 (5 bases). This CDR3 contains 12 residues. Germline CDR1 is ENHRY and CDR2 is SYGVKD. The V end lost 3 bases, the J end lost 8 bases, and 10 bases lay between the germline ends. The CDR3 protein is CAISESGAGYTF. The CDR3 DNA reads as TGTGCCATCAGTGAATCTGGGGCCGGCTACACCTTC.

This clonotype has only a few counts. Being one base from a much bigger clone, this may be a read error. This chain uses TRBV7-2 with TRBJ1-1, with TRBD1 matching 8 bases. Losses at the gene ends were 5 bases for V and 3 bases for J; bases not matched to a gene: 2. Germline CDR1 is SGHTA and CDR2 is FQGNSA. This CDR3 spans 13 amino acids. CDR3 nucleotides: TGTGCCAGCAGCACACAGGGGGACACTGAAGCTTTCTTT. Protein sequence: CASSTQGDTEAFF.